This T cell receptor beta chain was sequenced in a study of blood T cell repertoires in COVID-19. For the study at large: The United States, Italy and Spain provided the acute and convalescent COVID-19 samples. Nucleic acid was either cDNA or gDNA, and it came from T cells, B-cell-depleted T cells, or PBMCs.

Germline values: CDR1 SGHTA, CDR2 FQGNSA. The CDR3 runs to 16 residues. The trim removed 5 bases at V and 2 bases at J, leaving 5 bases unmatched. In the original workflow: Estimates of nucleated cell counts were drawn from the amplification of reference gene primers. Clones were sequenced by immunoSEQ multiplex PCR, and TCRdb holds only the in-frame ones, with some missing. V, J and clone size derive from that table, while D and trimming were established from the DNA sequence. The sample has some 150,000 clones; roughly 84% are singletons. The chain has TRBV7-2 and TRBJ2-3; 12 bases fit TRBD2. The receptor comes from a middle-aged man with acute or convalescent COVID-19. Source material: peripheral blood. CDR3: CASSPRLAGDTDTQYF. CDR3 in DNA: TGTGCCAGCAGCCCACGACTAGCGGGGGACACAGATACGCAGTATTTT.